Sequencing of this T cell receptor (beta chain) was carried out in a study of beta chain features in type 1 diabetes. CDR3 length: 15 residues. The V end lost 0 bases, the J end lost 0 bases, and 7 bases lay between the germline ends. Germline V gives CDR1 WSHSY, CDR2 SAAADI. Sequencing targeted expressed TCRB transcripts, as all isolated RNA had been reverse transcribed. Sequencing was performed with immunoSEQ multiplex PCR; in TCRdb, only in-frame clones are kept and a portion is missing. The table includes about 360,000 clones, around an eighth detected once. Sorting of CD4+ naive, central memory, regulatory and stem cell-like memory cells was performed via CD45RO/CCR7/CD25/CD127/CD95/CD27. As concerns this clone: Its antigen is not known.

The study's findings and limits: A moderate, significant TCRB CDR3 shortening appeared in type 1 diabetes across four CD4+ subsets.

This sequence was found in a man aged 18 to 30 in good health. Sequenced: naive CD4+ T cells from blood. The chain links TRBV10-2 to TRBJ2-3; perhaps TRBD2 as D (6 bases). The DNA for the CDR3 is TGCGCCAGCAGTGAGTCGGGGGGAAGCACAGATACGCAGTATTTT. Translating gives CASSESGGSTDTQYF.